One T cell receptor beta chain is described in this entry. What it recognizes is unknown. The data originate from a study of cytomegalovirus exposure and HLA in healthy donors. Overall study results and limits: An analysis was carried out at a later point. It showed that HLA-associated TCR beta chains were more clonally expanded than equally common non-associated chains. Certain indistinguishable V segments, among them TRBV6-2 and TRBV6-3, were excluded.

The PCR was carried out with 60 Vbeta primers and 13 Jbeta primers. The protocol was immunoSEQ multiplex PCR, while the TCRdb copy is restricted to in-frame clones and leaves out a portion. The sample includes 220,000 or so clones, 75% to 85% of them seen just once. V dropped 1 base and J dropped 5; count of bases not matched to a gene: 2. Per the germline V gene, CDR1 is SGHAT and CDR2 is FQNNGV. The CDR3 covers 14 residues. The chain links TRBV11-2 to TRBJ2-3, with 8 bases matching TRBD1. This sequence was found in a woman aged 40 to 55 in good health and CMV-seronegative. The sequenced material came from PBMCs. CDR3 coding DNA: TGTGCCAGCAGCTTAGGACAGGGGAAAGATACGCAGTATTTT. Protein sequence: CASSLGQGKDTQYF. Filled out from reference TRBV11-2 and TRBJ2-3, the complete variable domain reads EAGVAQSPRYKIIEKRQSVAFWCNPISGHATLYWYQQILGQGPKLLIQFQNNGVVDDSQLPKDRFSAERLKGVDSTLKIQPAKLEDSAVYLCASSLGQGKDTQYFGPGTRLTVL.